These 18 T cell receptor beta chains were sequenced from one sample in a study of T cells after yellow fever vaccination. TCRdb analysed the 5' RACE reads with MiXCR anew, one entry per CDR3 protein. The data show 500,000 to 650,000 distinct CDR3 sequences, with roughly a sixth seen just once and around a sixth held by the top ten. Specimen: PBMCs, collected around 5 days after the first yellow fever vaccination. The receptor set was obtained from a man between 18 and 35 years old who received the YFV17D yellow fever vaccine.

This clonotype was seen a few times. This chain joins TRBV5-1 and TRBJ2-7; no clear D gene. With 0 bases removed from V and 2 bases from J, the gap between germline ends came to 15 bases. From germline, CDR1 is SGHRS and CDR2 YFSETQ. CDR3 length equals 16 residues. CDR3 region: CASSLGLGSVTYEQYF. CDR3 sequence (DNA): TGCGCCAGCAGCTTGGGGTTAGGGTCAGTCACCTACGAGCAGTACTTC. Full variable domain (outside the CDR3, taken from reference TRBV5-1 and TRBJ2-7): KAGVTQTPRYLIKTRGQQVTLSCSPISGHRSVSWYQQTPGQGLQFLFEYFSETQRNKGNFPGRFSGRQFSNSRSEMNVSTLELGDSALYLCASSLGLGSVTYEQYFGPGTRLTVT.

This clonotype was seen only a few times. The V gene is TRBV9, the J gene TRBJ2-6; 9 positions match TRBD1. The V and J ends lost 0 bases and 2 bases, in that order; junction bases with no gene match: 6. The CDR3 is 18 amino acids. Germline CDR1 is SGDLS and CDR2 is YYNGEE. The CDR3 here is CASSVAGQGIPGANVLTF. The CDR3 nucleotides read TGTGCCAGCAGCGTAGCTGGACAGGGGATCCCTGGGGCCAACGTCCTGACTTTC. The variable domain in full, completed from reference TRBV9 and TRBJ2-6, reads DSGVTQTPKHLITATGQRVTLRCSPRSGDLSVYWYQQSLDQGLQFLIQYYNGEERAKGNILERFSAQQFPDLHSELNLSSLELGDSALYFCASSVAGQGIPGANVLTFGAGSRLTVL.

This clonotype was seen only a few times. The V gene is TRBV5-1, the J gene TRBJ1-2; no definite D call. The V gene lost 4 bases and the J gene lost 8 bases, with 9 bases spanning the gap. This CDR3 has 11 amino acids. The germline gives CDR1 SGHRS, CDR2 YFSETQ. As DNA, the CDR3 is TGCGCCAGCAGCGGCGGCTGGGGCTACACCTTC. It is translated as CASSGGWGYTF.

This clonotype has just a few counts. The rearrangement links TRBV6-1 to TRBJ1-5; D is undetermined. Germline V gene sequence: CDR1 MNHNS, CDR2 SASEGT. This CDR3 is built from 14 residues. The CDR3 is CDAKHDYSNQPQHF. The DNA for the CDR3 is TGTGACGCGAAACATGATTATAGCAATCAGCCCCAGCATTTT.

This clonotype was seen repeatedly, ten times or more. V usage is TRBV19 and J usage is TRBJ2-1; D is undetermined. From germline, CDR1 is LNHDA and CDR2 SQIVND (reference sequence). This CDR3 has 14 residues. With 9 bases removed from V and 4 bases from J, the gap between germline ends came to 16 bases. The CDR3 region is CASSPPRGYNEQFF. Written as DNA, the CDR3 is TGTGCCAGCAGCCCCCCCCGTGGATACAATGAGCAGTTCTTC.

This chain uses TRBV4-3 with TRBJ2-5; 10 bases fit TRBD2. After removal of 3 bases from V and 5 bases from J, the junction contained 9 bases not matched to a gene. Germline CDR1 LGHNA, CDR2 YSLEER. The CDR3 totals 16 residues. The CDR3 reads CASSQLGSGGAETQYF. The CDR3 DNA follows: TGCGCCAGCAGCCAGCTTGGGAGCGGGGGGGCGGAGACCCAGTACTTC.

The rearrangement uses TRBV7-8 and TRBJ2-2; no definite D call. Trimming took off 1 base at V and 1 base at J, with 7 bases between the two ends. This CDR3 comprises 15 residues. CDR1 SGHVS and CDR2 FQNEAQ come from the germline V gene. In DNA, the CDR3 is TGTGCCAGCAGCTTAGGGGCAAAGAACACCGGGGAGCTGTTTTTT. Translation gives CASSLGAKNTGELFF.

V gene TRBV4-2 combines with J gene TRBJ1-1, with 10 bases fitting TRBD1. Per germline, CDR1 LGHNA and CDR2 YNFKEQ. The CDR3 is 15 amino acids. J gave up 3 bases and V 4 bases, and 5 bases lay outside the gene matches. CDR3 sequence (DNA): TGTGCCAGCAGCCCGACAGGGGGCGAGGACACTGAAGCTTTCTTT. Translating gives CASSPTGGEDTEAFF.

This chain links TRBV20-1 with TRBJ2-7, with 9 bases that match TRBD2. V lost 6 bases and J lost 4; bases outside the gene matches: 7. Per the germline V gene, CDR1 is DFQATT and CDR2 is SNEGSKA (reference sequence). The CDR3 runs 13 residues. CDR3 bases: TGCAGTGCCAAGGGGGGACTAGCTTACGAGCAGTACGTC. Translating it yields CSAKGGLAYEQYV.

The chain couples TRBV5-4 to TRBJ2-2, with 8 bases identical to TRBD2. Unmatched junction bases numbered 8, after V lost 6 bases and J lost 7 bases. The CDR3 runs to 14 residues. The germline V gene encodes CDR1 SGHNT and CDR2 YYREEE (reference sequence). The CDR3 DNA sequence: TGTGCCAGCACGACCGGGGGGGGTGTCGGGGAGCTGTTTTTT. This codes for CASTTGGGVGELFF.

This rearrangement joins TRBV3-1 to TRBJ2-2, with D tentatively TRBD1 (5 bases). With 0 bases removed from V and 3 bases from J, the gap between germline ends came to 14 bases. This CDR3 comprises 17 residues. Germline V gene data show CDR1 as LGHDT and CDR2 as YNNKEL (reference sequence). The CDR3 here is CASSQDRRAEDTGELFF. For the CDR3, the DNA is TGTGCCAGCAGCCAAGATCGCAGGGCCGAGGACACCGGGGAGCTGTTTTTT.

The J gene is TRBJ2-6, the V gene TRBV4-2, with 8 positions matching TRBD1. V lost 5 bases to trimming and J lost 4 bases; unmatched junction nucleotides: 13. The V gene's germline CDR1 is LGHNA and CDR2 YNFKEQ. This CDR3 region has 18 residues. Here the CDR3 reads CASSAEGQGASGANVLTF. The CDR3 coding sequence is TGTGCCAGCAGCGCAGAAGGGCAGGGGGCTTCCGGGGCCAACGTCCTGACTTTC.

The V call is TRBV5-1, the J call TRBJ2-5; TRBD2 matches at 10 bases. CDR3 length equals 17 residues. V trimming: 0 bases; J trimming: 1 base; junction bases outside the gene matches: 6. Germline values: CDR1 SGHRS, CDR2 YFSETQ. The CDR3 coding sequence is TGCGCCAGCAGCTTGGCCCGGACTAGCGGAGGCCAAGAGACCCAGTACTTC. It specifies CASSLARTSGGQETQYF.

The V call is TRBV7-6, the J call TRBJ2-1; 9 bases map to TRBD2. J gave up 0 bases and V 6 bases, and 6 bases lay outside the gene matches. CDR1 and CDR2 from the germline V gene are SGHVS and FNYEAQ. The CDR3 totals 16 residues. CDR3 DNA sequence: TGTGCCAGCAGTTATCTAGCGGGGAGCTCCTACAATGAGCAGTTCTTC. It encodes CASSYLAGSSYNEQFF.

This clonotype was detected only a few times. The chain couples TRBV29-1 to TRBJ2-3; D possibly corresponds to TRBD1 (6 bases). Trimming pared 1 base from V and 6 bases from J, leaving 17 bases between. Germline V gene data show CDR1 as SQVTM and CDR2 as ANQGSEA. The length of the CDR3 is 15 residues. CDR3 protein: CSVEGGAGAWDTQYF. The CDR3 bases are TGCAGCGTTGAAGGGGGTGCAGGGGCCTGGGATACGCAGTATTTT.

The chain couples TRBV29-1 to TRBJ1-1; 8 bases fit TRBD1. The germline V gene has CDR1 SQVTM and CDR2 ANQGSEA. The trim removed 6 bases at V and 1 base at J, leaving 7 bases unmatched. CDR3 length: 14 amino acids. The CDR3 region is CSVTQGATNTEAFF. CDR3 sequence (DNA): TGCAGCGTAACCCAGGGGGCCACGAACACTGAAGCTTTCTTT.

This clonotype turned up a few times. V gene TRBV11-2 combines with J gene TRBJ2-3; D not certain. The CDR3 is 14 amino acids. Germline CDR1 reads SGHAT; CDR2 reads FQNNGV. The V and J ends lost 3 bases and 0 bases respectively, with 7 bases between them. Written as DNA, the CDR3 is TGTGCCAGCAGCTTTTACGCTAGCACAGATACGCAGTATTTT. It is translated as CASSFYASTDTQYF.

The DNA for the CDR3 is TGCGCCAGCAGCTTATGGGGGGGGGCTGCGGAAGATACGCAGTATTTT. It specifies CASSLWGGAAEDTQYF. V is TRBV5-1 and J is TRBJ2-3, with a possible D match to TRBD2 (7 bases). Germline CDR1 SGHRS, CDR2 YFSETQ. Trimming removed 2 bases from V and 5 bases from J, with 18 bases in between. The CDR3 covers 16 residues.